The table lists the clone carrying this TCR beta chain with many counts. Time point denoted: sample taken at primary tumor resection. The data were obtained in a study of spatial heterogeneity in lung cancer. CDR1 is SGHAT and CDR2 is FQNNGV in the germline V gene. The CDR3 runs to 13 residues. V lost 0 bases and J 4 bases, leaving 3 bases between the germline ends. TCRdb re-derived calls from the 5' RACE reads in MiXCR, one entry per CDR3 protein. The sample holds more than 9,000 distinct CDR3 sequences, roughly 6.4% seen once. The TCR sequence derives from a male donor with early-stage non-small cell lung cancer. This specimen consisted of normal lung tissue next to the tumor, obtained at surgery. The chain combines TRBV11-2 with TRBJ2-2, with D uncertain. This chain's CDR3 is CASSLEVTGELFF. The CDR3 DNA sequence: TGTGCCAGCAGCTTAGAGGTCACCGGGGAGCTGTTTTTT.